Below, one T cell receptor beta chain is given with its context. What it binds is not known. This specimen belongs to a study of cytomegalovirus exposure and HLA in healthy donors. The CDR3 is 16 residues long. CDR1 and CDR2 from the germline V gene are ENHRY and SYGVKD. With 3 bases clipped from V and 0 bases from J, the junction kept 6 bases outside the gene matches. Primers for the PCR totalled 60 Vbeta and 13 Jbeta. Sequencing used immunoSEQ multiplex PCR; TCRdb keeps in-frame clones, though not all of them. The table includes 57,000 or so clones, 70% to 80% detected once. Study-level points and caveats: Follow-up analysis later connected one missense variant in DCLRE1C with trimming of TCR beta V- and J-genes. Later on, analysis showed that most CMV-associated TCR beta chains appeared to be HLA-restricted.

The sequence derives from a man between 50 and 59 years old in good health and CMV-seropositive. The sequencing input was PBMCs. This chain joins TRBV10-3 and TRBJ2-7; 9 bases fit TRBD1. CDR3 bases: TGTGCCATCAGTGAACCCGGGACAGGGAGCTCCTACGAGCAGTACTTC. Its protein is CAISEPGTGSSYEQYF.